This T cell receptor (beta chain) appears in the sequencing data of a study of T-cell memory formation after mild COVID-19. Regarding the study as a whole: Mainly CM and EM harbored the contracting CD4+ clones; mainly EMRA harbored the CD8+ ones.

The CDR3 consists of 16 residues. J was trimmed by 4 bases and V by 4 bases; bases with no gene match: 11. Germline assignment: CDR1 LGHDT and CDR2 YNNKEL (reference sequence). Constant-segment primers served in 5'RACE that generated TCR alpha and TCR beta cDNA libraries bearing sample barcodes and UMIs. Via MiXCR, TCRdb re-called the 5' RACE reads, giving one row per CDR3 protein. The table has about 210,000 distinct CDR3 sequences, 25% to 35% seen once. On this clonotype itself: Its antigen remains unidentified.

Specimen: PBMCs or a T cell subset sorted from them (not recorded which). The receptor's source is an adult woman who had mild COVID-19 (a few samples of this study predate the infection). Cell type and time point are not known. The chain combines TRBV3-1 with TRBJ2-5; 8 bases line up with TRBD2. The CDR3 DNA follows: TGTGCCAGCAGCCTTGGAGCGGGGCTAGCGGGAGAGACCCAGTACTTC. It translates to CASSLGAGLAGETQYF.